The rows below give T cell receptor beta chains drawn from one sample of a study of blood T cells in healthy people across ages. Each CDR3 protein gets one entry after TCRdb re-called the 5' RACE reads with MiXCR. The sample consists of about 730,000 distinct CDR3 sequences, roughly 45% of them appearing once. The material sequenced was blood. The receptor set was obtained from an older woman in good health. The CDR3 runs from the conserved cysteine through the conserved F or W. D genes are given only for firm matches. Some rows have no size entry. The others give once, few or many, or a class for an expanded clone.

j_call	d_call	clone_size	v_call	cdr3_aa	cdr3_nt
TRBJ2-5	.	few	TRBV5-4	CASSSQKEQETQYF	TGTGCCAGCAGCAGTCAGAAAGAGCAAGAGACCCAGTACTTC
TRBJ2-5	TRBD2	.	TRBV6-2/TRBV6-3	CASSSTSGSQETQYF	TGTGCCAGCAGTTCTACTAGCGGGAGCCAAGAGACCCAGTACTTC
TRBJ1-4	TRBD1	.	TRBV20-1	CSAPDRGQEKLFF	TGCAGTGCCCCGGACAGGGGGCAAGAAAAACTGTTTTTT
TRBJ1-4	TRBD1	.	TRBV7-9	CASSLAAKQGAPEKLFF	TGTGCCAGCAGCTTAGCGGCCAAACAGGGGGCGCCTGAAAAACTGTTTTTT
TRBJ2-1	TRBD2	.	TRBV7-3	CASSLTGGRADEQFF	TGTGCCAGCAGCTTAACAGGCGGGAGGGCGGATGAGCAGTTCTTC
TRBJ2-5	.	many	TRBV5-1	CASSLASTGLKETQYF	TGCGCCAGCAGCTTGGCGTCTACGGGTCTAAAAGAGACCCAGTACTTC
TRBJ2-7	.	.	TRBV7-3	CASSLKVMGLDLYEQYF	TGTGCCAGCAGCTTAAAGGTTATGGGGCTAGACCTATACGAGCAGTACTTC
TRBJ1-1	TRBD1	.	TRBV9	CASSVEGQGAINTEAFF	TGTGCCAGCAGCGTAGAAGGGCAGGGGGCAATTAACACTGAAGCTTTCTTT
TRBJ2-5	.	few	TRBV10-3	CAIRRSADQETQYF	TGTGCCATCAGAAGGTCGGCGGACCAAGAGACCCAGTACTTC
TRBJ2-5	.	.	TRBV13	CASSSAGLFGNEQYF	TGTGCCAGCAGCTCGGCAGGCCTTTTTGGCAATGAGCAGTACTTC
TRBJ1-1	.	.	TRBV9	CASSVVSTATEAFF	TGTGCCAGCAGCGTAGTTAGTACTGCGACTGAAGCTTTCTTT
TRBJ2-3	TRBD1	many	TRBV9	CASSVRQGSTDTQYF	TGTGCCAGCAGCGTTAGACAGGGAAGCACAGATACGCAGTATTTT
TRBJ2-3	TRBD1	.	TRBV9	CASSAGTGSTDTRYF	TGTGCCAGCAGCGCCGGGACAGGGAGCACAGATACGCGGTATTTT
TRBJ2-7	.	.	TRBV7-9	CASSLTVTLCEQYF	TGTGCCAGCAGCTTGACAGTAACCTTGTGCGAGCAGTACTTC
TRBJ2-1	.	.	TRBV13	CASSLGRAESSYNEQFF	TGTGCCAGCAGCTTAGGTAGGGCGGAGAGCTCCTACAATGAGCAGTTCTTC
TRBJ2-5	.	few	TRBV12-3/TRBV12-4	CASSLQWGETQYF	TGTGCCAGCAGTCTTCAGTGGGGGGAGACCCAGTACTTC
TRBJ2-1	TRBD2	.	TRBV30	CAWRGGNSYNEQFF	TGTGCCTGGCGGGGGGGGAACTCCTACAATGAGCAGTTCTTC
TRBJ1-1	TRBD1	.	TRBV28	CASSPHLQGDTEAFF	TGTGCCAGCAGTCCCCACCTACAGGGGGACACTGAAGCTTTCTTT
TRBJ1-2	.	.	TRBV18	CASSDLPGRTNYGYTF	TGTGCCAGCTCAGACCTTCCGGGACGCACGAATTATGGCTACACCTTC
TRBJ2-1	.	.	TRBV12-3/TRBV12-4	CASRLGGIRDEQFF	TGTGCCAGCAGATTAGGGGGGATTCGGGATGAGCAGTTCTTC
TRBJ2-5	TRBD2	many	TRBV10-3	CAISLAEETQYF	TGTGCCATCTCTCTAGCGGAAGAGACCCAGTACTTC
TRBJ2-3	.	few	TRBV4-3	CASSKRSVGTDTQYF	TGCGCCAGCAGCAAGCGTTCGGTAGGGACAGATACGCAGTATTTT
TRBJ2-7	TRBD1	many	TRBV12-3/TRBV12-4	CASRPGQSYEQYF	TGTGCCAGCAGGCCGGGACAGAGCTACGAGCAGTACTTC
TRBJ2-1	TRBD2	few	TRBV11-2	CASSFRGNRGGGYNEQFF	TGTGCCAGCAGCTTTAGAGGCAACCGGGGCGGGGGGTACAATGAGCAGTTCTTC
TRBJ2-5	TRBD1	.	TRBV6-2/TRBV6-3	CASSYQGGARETQYF	TGTGCCAGCAGTTACCAAGGGGGCGCACGAGAGACCCAGTACTTC
TRBJ2-1	TRBD1	.	TRBV20-1	CSADPRTGKETQFF	TGCAGTGCTGACCCTCGGACAGGGAAAGAGACCCAGTTCTTC
TRBJ2-1	TRBD2	.	TRBV20-1	CSARIAGLNNEQFF	TGCAGTGCTAGAATAGCGGGACTCAACAATGAGCAGTTCTTC
TRBJ1-4	.	.	TRBV6-2/TRBV6-3	CASSYRNEKLFF	TGTGCCAGCAGTTACCGGAATGAAAAACTGTTTTTT
TRBJ2-5	TRBD2	.	TRBV7-2	CASSLGVAGRGGETQYF	TGTGCCAGCAGCTTAGGGGTGGCAGGGAGGGGTGGAGAGACCCAGTACTTC
TRBJ2-3	.	once	TRBV27	CASSSLGDIRRDTQYF	TGTGCCAGCAGTTCCCTGGGGGACATCAGAAGGGATACGCAGTATTTT
TRBJ2-5	.	.	TRBV30	CAWSPRERETQYF	TGTGCCTGGAGTCCCCGAGAACGGGAGACCCAGTACTTC
TRBJ2-1	TRBD2	.	TRBV20-1	CSAPGLAGGGLYNEQFF	TGCAGTGCCCCGGGACTAGCGGGGGGCGGTTTATACAATGAGCAGTTCTTC